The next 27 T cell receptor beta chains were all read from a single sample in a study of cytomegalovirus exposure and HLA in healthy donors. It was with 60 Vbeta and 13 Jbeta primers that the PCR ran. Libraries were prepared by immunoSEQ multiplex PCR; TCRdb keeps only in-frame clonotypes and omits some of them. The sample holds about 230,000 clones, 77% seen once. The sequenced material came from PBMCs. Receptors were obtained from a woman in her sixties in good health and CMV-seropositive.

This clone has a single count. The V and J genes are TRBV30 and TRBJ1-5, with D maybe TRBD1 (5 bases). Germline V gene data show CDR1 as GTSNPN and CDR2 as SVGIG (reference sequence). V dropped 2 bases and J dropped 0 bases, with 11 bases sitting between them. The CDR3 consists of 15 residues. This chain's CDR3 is CAWSSRDSSNQPQHF. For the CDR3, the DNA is TGTGCCTGGAGTTCCAGGGACTCTAGCAATCAGCCCCAGCATTTT.

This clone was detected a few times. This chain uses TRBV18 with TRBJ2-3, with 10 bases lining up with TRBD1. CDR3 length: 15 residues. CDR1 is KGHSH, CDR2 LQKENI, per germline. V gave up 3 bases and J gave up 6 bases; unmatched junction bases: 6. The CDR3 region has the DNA TGTGCCAGCTCACCGGGGACAGGGGCCCGGGATACGCAGTATTTT. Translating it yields CASSPGTGARDTQYF. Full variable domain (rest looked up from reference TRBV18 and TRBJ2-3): NAGVMQNPRHLVRRRGQEARLRCSPMKGHSHVYWYRQLPEEGLKFMVYLQKENIIDESGMPKERFSAEFPKEGPSILRIQQVVRGDSAAYFCASSPGTGARDTQYFGPGTRLTVL.

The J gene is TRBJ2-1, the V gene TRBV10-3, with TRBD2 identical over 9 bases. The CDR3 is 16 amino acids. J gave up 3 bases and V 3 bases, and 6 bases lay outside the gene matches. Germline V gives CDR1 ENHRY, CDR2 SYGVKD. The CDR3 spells CAISELQREVYNEQFF. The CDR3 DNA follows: TGTGCCATCAGTGAATTACAGCGGGAGGTCTACAATGAGCAGTTCTTC.

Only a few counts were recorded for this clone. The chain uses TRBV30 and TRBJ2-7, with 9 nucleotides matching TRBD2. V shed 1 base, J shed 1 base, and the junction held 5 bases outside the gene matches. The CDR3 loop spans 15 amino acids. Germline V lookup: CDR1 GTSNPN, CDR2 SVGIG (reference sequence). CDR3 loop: CAWSEPGLASYEQYF. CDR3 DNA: TGTGCCTGGAGTGAACCGGGACTAGCATCCTACGAGCAGTACTTC.

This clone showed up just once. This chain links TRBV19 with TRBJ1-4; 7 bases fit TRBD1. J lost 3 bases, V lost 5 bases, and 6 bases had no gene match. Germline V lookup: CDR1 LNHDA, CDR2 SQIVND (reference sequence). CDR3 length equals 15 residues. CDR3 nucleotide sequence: TGTGCCAGTAGTCTACAGGGGTTGTCTAATGAAAAACTGTTTTTT. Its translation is CASSLQGLSNEKLFF.

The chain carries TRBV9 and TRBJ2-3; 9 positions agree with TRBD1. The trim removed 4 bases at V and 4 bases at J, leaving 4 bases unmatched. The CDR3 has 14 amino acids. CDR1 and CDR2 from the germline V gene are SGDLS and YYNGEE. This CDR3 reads CASSRDRVPDTQYF. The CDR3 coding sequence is TGTGCCAGCAGCCGGGACAGGGTGCCAGATACGCAGTATTTT.

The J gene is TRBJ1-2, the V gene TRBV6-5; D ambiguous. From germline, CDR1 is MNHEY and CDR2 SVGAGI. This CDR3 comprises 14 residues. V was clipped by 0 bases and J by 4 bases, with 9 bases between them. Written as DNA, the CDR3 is TGTGCCAGCAGTTACTCGATTGGGCTCTATGGCTACACCTTC. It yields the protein CASSYSIGLYGYTF.

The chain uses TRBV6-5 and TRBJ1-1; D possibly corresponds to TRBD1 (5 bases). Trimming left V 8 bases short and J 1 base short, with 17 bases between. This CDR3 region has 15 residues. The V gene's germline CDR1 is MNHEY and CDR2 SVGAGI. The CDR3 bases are TGTGCCAGCGGGGCCGTGACCCCCGGGAACACTGAAGCTTTCTTT. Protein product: CASGAVTPGNTEAFF.

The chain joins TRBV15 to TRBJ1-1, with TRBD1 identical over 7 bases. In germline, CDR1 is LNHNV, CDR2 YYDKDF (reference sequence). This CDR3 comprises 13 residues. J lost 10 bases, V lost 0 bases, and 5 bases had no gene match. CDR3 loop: CATSRDRQGGAFF. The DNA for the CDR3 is TGTGCCACCAGCAGAGATCGACAGGGAGGAGCTTTCTTT. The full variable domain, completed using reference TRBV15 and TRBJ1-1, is DAMVIQNPRYQVTQFGKPVTLSCSQTLNHNVMYWYQQKSSQAPKLLFHYYDKDFNNEADTPDNFQSRRPNTSFCFLDIRSPGLGDTAMYLCATSRDRQGGAFFGQGTRLTVV.

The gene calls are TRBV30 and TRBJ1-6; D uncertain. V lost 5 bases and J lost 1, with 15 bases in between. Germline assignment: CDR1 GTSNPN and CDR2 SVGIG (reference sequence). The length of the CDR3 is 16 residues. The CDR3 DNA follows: TGTGCCTGGGTGGTAGTCTTCGGGTCCTATAATTCACCCCTCCACTTT. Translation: CAWVVVFGSYNSPLHF.

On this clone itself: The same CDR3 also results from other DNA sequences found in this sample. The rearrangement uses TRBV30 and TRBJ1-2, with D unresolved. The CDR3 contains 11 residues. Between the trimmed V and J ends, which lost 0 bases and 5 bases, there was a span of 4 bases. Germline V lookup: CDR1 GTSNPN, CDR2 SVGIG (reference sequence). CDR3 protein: CAWSVSYGYTF. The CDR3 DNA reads TGTGCCTGGAGTGTCTCTTATGGCTACACCTTC.

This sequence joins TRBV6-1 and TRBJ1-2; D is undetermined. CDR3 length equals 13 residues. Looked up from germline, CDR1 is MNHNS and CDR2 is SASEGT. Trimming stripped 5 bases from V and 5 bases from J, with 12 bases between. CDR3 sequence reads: CASSTSDNYGYTF. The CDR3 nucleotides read TGTGCCAGCAGTACGTCAGACAATTATGGCTACACCTTC.

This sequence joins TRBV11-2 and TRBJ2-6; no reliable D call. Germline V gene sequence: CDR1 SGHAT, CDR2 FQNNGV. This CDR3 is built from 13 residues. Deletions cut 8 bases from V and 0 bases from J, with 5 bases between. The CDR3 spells CASADSGANVLTF. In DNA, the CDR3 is TGTGCCAGCGCGGACTCTGGGGCCAACGTCCTGACTTTC. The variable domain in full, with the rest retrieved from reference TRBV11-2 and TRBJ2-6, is EAGVAQSPRYKIIEKRQSVAFWCNPISGHATLYWYQQILGQGPKLLIQFQNNGVVDDSQLPKDRFSAERLKGVDSTLKIQPAKLEDSAVYLCASADSGANVLTFGAGSRLTVL.

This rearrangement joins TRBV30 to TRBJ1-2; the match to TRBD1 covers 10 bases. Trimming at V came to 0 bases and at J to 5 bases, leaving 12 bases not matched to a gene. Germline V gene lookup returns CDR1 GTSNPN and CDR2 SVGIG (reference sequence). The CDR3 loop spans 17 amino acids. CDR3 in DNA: TGTGCCTGGAGTGTATTGGTGGGACAGGGGACCTTTTATGGCTACACCTTC. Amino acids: CAWSVLVGQGTFYGYTF.

The CDR3 nucleotides read TGTGCCAGCCCACCGCGGGGTAATTCACCCCTCCACTTT. Its translation is CASPPRGNSPLHF. This rearrangement joins TRBV28 to TRBJ1-6; D uncertain. The germline CDR1 and CDR2 sequences are MDHEN and SYDVKM. Trimming took off 8 bases at V and 6 bases at J, with 11 bases between the two ends. The CDR3 totals 13 residues.

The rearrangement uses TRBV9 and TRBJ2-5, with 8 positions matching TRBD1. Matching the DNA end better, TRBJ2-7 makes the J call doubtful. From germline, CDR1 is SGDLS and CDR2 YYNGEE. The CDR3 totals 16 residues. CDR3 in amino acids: CASSGGQELLSYEQYF. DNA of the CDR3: TGTGCCAGCAGCGGGGGACAGGAGCTACTCTCCTACGAGCAGTACTTC.

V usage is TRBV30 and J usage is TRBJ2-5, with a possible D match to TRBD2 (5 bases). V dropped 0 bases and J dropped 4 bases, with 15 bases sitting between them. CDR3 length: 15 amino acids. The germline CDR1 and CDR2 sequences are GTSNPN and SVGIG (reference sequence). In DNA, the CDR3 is TGTGCCTGGAGTGTAGGTCTAGGAGGAGGAGAGACCCAGTACTTC. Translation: CAWSVGLGGGETQYF.

In DNA form, the CDR3 reads TGTGCCAGCAGCTCCGGGACTTCCTCCACAGATACGCAGTATTTT. Its translation is CASSSGTSSTDTQYF. The V gene is TRBV5-6, the J gene TRBJ2-3; tentative D call: TRBD2 (6 bases). Looked up from germline, CDR1 is SGHDT and CDR2 is YYEEEE. This CDR3 contains 15 residues. V lost 3 bases and J lost 2, with 13 bases in between.

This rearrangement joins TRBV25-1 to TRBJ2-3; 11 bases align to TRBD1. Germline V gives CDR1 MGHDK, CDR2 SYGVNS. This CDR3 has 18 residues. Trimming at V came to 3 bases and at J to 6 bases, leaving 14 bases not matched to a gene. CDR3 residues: CASSESLDRGLSIDTQYF. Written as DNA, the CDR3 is TGTGCCAGCAGTGAGAGTCTGGACAGGGGGCTTAGTATCGATACGCAGTATTTT.

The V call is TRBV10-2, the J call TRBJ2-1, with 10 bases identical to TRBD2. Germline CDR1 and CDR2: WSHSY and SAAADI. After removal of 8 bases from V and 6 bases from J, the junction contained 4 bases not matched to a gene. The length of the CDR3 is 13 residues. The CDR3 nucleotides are TGCGCCAGCTCCCCTAGCGGGGGCAATGAGCAGTTCTTC. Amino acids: CASSPSGGNEQFF.

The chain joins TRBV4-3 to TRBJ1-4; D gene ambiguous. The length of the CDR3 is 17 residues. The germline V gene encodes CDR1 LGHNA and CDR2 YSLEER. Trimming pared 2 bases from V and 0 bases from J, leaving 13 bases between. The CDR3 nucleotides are TGCGCCAGCAGCCAACGGTGGGGAGTTGCAACTAATGAAAAACTGTTTTTT. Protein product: CASSQRWGVATNEKLFF.

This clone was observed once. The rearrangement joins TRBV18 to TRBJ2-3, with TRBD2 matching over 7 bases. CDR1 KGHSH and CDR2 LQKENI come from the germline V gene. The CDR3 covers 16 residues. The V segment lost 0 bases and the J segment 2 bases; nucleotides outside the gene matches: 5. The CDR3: CASSPPVGGTTDTQYF. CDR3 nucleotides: TGTGCCAGCTCACCACCGGTGGGGGGGACCACAGATACGCAGTATTTT.

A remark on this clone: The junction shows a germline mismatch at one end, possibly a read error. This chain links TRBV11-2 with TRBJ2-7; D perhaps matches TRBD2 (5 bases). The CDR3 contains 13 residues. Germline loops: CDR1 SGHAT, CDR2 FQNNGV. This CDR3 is CASSLEGLDEQYF. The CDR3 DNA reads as TGTGCCAGCAGCCTAGAGGGCTTGGACGAGCAGTACTTC.

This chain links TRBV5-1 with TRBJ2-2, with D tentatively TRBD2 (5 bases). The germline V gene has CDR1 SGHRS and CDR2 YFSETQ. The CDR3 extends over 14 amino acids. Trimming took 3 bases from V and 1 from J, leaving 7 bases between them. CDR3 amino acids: CASSSEGNTGELFF. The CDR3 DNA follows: TGCGCCAGCAGCTCCGAGGGGAACACCGGGGAGCTGTTTTTT.

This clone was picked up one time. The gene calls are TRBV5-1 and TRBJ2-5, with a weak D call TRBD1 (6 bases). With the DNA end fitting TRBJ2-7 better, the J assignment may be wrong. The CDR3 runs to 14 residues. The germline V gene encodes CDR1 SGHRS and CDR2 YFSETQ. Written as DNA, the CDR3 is TGCGCCAGCAGCCCCGGACAGCTTACCTACGAGCAGTACTTC. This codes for CASSPGQLTYEQYF.

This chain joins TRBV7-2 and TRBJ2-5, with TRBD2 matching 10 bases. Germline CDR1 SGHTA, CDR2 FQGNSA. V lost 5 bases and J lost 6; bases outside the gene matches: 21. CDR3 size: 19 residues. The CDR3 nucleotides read TGTGCCAGCAGCCCCGGGCTAAGCTTCGCTAGCGGGGGCGGCAAGACCCAGTACTTC. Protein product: CASSPGLSFASGGGKTQYF.

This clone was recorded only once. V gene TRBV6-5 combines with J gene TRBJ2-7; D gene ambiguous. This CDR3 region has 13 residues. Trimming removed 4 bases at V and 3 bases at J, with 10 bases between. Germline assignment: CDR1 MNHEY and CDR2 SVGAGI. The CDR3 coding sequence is TGTGCCAGCAGTTCCGGGTCCTACTACGAGCAGTACTTC. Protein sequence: CASSSGSYYEQYF.